This T cell receptor (beta chain) stems from a study of blood T cells in healthy people across ages. This clonotype came up once. No antigen is known for it. Peripheral blood from each donor was collected in a volume of 8.5 to 10 milliliters. General study points: Whereas aged donors had fewer naive CD4+ cells, long-lived donors had more of them and higher diversity.

With a J-beta primer mix and a sample-barcoded 5' primer, a second PCR ran roughly 6 to 11 cycles. TCRdb reanalysed the 5' RACE reads using MiXCR and keeps one entry per CDR3 protein. The data show about 650,000 distinct CDR3 sequences, around 52% seen once. The CDR3 totals 16 residues. In germline, CDR1 is DFQATT, CDR2 SNEGSKA (reference sequence). V lost 3 bases and J 5 bases, leaving 22 bases between the germline ends. The chain links TRBV20-1 to TRBJ1-2; D possibly corresponds to TRBD1 (5 bases). This receptor was identified in a woman aged 80 or over in good health. The sample taken for sequencing was blood. CDR3 coding DNA: TGCAGTGCTAGGCCCACGGGGACTTCCCGCAATTATGGCTACACCTTC. It is translated as CSARPTGTSRNYGYTF.